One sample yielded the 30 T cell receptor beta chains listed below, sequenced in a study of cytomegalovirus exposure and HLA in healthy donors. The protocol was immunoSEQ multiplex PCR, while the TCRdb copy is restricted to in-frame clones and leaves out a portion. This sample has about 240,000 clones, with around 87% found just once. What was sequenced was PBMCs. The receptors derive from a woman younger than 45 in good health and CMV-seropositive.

The CDR3 loop reads CASSRGTGAGELFF. The DNA for the CDR3 is TGTGCCAGCAGTCGCGGTACGGGGGCCGGGGAGCTGTTTTTT. The gene calls are TRBV2 and TRBJ2-2, with D perhaps matching TRBD2 (6 bases). The V gene lost 5 bases and the J gene lost 6 bases, with 13 bases spanning the gap. This CDR3 spans 14 amino acids. Germline V lookup: CDR1 SNHLY, CDR2 FYNNEI.

This CDR3 is CASSEGPAGTGELFF. CDR3 coding DNA: TGTGCCAGCAGTGAAGGGCCGGCGGGCACCGGGGAGCTGTTTTTT. V usage is TRBV6-1 and J usage is TRBJ2-2; tentative D call: TRBD2 (5 bases). V shed 1 base and J shed 4 bases, with 10 bases lying between them. The CDR3 has 15 amino acids. CDR1 and CDR2 from the germline V gene are MNHNS and SASEGT.

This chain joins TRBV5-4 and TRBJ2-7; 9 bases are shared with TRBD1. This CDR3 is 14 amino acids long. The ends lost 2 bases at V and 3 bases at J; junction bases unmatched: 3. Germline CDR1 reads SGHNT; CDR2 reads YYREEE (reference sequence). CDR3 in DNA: TGTGCCAGCAGCTTCGGGACAGGGTTCTACGAGCAGTACTTC. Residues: CASSFGTGFYEQYF.

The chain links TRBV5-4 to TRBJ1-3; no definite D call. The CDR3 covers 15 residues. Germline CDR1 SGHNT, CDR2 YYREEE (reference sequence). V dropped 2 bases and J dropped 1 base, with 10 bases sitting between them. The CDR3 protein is CASSFGELSGNTIYF. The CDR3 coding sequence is TGTGCCAGCAGCTTCGGGGAGTTGTCTGGAAACACCATATATTTT.

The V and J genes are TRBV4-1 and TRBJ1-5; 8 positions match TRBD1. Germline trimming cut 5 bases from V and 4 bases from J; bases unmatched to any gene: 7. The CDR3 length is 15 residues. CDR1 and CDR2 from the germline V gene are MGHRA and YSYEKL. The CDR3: CASSAPWTGNQPQHF. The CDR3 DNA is TGCGCCAGCAGCGCCCCATGGACAGGGAATCAGCCCCAGCATTTT.

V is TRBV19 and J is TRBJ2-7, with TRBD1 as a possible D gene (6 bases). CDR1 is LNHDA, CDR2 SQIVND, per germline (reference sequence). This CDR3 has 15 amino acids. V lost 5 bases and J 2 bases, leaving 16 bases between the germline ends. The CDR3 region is CASSLRTVTTYEQYF. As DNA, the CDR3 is TGTGCCAGTAGTCTGAGGACAGTCACGACCTACGAGCAGTACTTC.

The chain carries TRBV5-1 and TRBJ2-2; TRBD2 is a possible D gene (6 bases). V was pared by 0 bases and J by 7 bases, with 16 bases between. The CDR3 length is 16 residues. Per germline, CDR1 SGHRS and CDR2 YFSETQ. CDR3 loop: CASSLEPPSVGGELFF. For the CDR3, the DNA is TGCGCCAGCAGCTTGGAACCCCCTAGCGTGGGCGGGGAGCTGTTTTTT.

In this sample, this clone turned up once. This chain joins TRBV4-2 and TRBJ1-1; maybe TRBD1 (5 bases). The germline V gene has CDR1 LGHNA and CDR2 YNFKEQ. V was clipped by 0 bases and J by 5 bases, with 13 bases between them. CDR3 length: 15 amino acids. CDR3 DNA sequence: TGTGCCAGCAGCCAAGATTGGGGCAGTTGGACTGAAGCTTTCTTT. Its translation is CASSQDWGSWTEAFF.

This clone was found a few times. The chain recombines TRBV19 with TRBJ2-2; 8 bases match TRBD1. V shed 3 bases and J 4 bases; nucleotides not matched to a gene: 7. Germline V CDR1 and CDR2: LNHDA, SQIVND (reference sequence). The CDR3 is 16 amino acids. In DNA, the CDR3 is TGTGCCAGTAGTATCGGACAGGGCTTCGTCACCGGGGAGCTGTTTTTT. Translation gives CASSIGQGFVTGELFF.

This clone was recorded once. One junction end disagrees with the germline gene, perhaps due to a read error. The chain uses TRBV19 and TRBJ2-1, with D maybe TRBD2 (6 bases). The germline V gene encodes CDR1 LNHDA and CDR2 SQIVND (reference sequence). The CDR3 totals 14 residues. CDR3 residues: CASSIREAGSLRLF. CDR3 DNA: TGTGCCAGTAGTATAAGGGAGGCAGGGTCCCTCCGACTCTTC.

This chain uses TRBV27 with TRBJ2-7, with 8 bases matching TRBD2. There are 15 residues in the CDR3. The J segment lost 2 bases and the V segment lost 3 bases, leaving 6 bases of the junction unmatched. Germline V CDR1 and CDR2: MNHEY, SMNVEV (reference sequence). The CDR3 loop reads CASSFEAGETYEQYF. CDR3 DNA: TGTGCCAGCAGTTTTGAAGCGGGGGAAACCTACGAGCAGTACTTC.

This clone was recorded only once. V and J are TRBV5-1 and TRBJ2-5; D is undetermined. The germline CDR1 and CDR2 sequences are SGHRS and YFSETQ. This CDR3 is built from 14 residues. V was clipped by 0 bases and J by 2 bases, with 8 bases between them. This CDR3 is CASSLGQRQETQYF. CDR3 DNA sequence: TGCGCCAGCAGCTTGGGTCAGCGACAAGAGACCCAGTACTTC.

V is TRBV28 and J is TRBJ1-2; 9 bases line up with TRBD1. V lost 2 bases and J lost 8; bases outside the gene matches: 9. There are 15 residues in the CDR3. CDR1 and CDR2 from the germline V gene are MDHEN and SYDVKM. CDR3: CASSLSIRQGGGYTF. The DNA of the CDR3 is TGTGCCAGCAGTTTAAGTATCCGACAGGGGGGAGGCTACACCTTC.

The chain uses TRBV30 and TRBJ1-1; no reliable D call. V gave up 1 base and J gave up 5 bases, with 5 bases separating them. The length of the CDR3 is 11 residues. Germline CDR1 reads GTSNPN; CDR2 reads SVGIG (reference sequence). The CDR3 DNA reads TGTGCCTGGAGTGCCCAAACTGAAGCTTTCTTT. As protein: CAWSAQTEAFF.

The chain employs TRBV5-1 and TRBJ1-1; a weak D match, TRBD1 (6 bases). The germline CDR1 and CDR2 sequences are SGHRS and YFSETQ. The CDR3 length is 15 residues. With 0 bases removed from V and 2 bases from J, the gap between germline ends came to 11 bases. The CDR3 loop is CASSLGSGANTEAFF. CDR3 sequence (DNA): TGCGCCAGCAGCTTGGGGTCAGGGGCAAACACTGAAGCTTTCTTT.

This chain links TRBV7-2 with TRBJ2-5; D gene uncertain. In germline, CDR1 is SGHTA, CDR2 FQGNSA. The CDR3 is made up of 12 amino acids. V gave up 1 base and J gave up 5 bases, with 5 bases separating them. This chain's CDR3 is CASSLVLETQYF. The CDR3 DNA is TGTGCCAGCAGCTTAGTCCTGGAGACCCAGTACTTC.

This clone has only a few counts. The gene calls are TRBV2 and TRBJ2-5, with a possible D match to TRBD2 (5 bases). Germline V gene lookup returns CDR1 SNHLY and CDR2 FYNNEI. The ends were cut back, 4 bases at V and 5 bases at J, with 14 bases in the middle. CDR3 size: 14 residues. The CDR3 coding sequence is TGTGCCAGCAGTGCTGGTGAGGGTGGGGAGACCCAGTACTTC. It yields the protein CASSAGEGGETQYF.

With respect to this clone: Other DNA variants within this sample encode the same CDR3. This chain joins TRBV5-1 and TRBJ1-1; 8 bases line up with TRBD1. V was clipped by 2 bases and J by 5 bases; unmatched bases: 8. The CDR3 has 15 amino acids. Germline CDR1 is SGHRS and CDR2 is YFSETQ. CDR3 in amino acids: CASSFFQGASTEAFF. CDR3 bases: TGCGCCAGCAGCTTTTTTCAGGGGGCAAGTACTGAAGCTTTCTTT.

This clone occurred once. The CDR3 loop reads CASTDRDSPYEQYF. The CDR3, as DNA: TGCGCCAGCACTGATAGGGACAGTCCCTACGAGCAGTACTTC. The chain is built from TRBV5-1 and TRBJ2-7; the match to TRBD1 covers 7 bases. The V segment lost 6 bases and the J segment 2 bases; nucleotides outside the gene matches: 8. The CDR3 runs 14 residues. The germline V gene has CDR1 SGHRS and CDR2 YFSETQ.

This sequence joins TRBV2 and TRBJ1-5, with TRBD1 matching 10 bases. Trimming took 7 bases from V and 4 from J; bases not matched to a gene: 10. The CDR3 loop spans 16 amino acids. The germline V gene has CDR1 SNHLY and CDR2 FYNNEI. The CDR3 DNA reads TGTGCCAGCAAGGTCGGACAGGGGGTTTTTAATCAGCCCCAGCATTTT. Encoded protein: CASKVGQGVFNQPQHF.

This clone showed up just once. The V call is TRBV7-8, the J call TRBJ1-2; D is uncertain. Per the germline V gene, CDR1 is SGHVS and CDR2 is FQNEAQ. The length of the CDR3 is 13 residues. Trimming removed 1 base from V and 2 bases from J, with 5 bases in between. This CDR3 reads CASSLVQNYGYTF. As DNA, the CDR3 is TGTGCCAGCAGCTTAGTACAGAACTATGGCTACACCTTC.

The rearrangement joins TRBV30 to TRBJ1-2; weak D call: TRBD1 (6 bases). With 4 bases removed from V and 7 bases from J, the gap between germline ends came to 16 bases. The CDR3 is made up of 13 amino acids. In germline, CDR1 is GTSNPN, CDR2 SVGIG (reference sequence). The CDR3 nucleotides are TGTGCCTGGAAGCAACAGGGACTAGTTGGCTACACCTTC. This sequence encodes CAWKQQGLVGYTF.

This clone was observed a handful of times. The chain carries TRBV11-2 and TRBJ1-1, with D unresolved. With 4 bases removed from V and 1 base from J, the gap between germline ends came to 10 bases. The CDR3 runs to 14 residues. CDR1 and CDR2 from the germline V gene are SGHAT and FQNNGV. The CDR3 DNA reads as TGTGCCAGCAGCTCACCTCGAGGGAACACTGAAGCTTTCTTT. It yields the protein CASSSPRGNTEAFF. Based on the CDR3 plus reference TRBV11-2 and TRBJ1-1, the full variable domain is EAGVAQSPRYKIIEKRQSVAFWCNPISGHATLYWYQQILGQGPKLLIQFQNNGVVDDSQLPKDRFSAERLKGVDSTLKIQPAKLEDSAVYLCASSSPRGNTEAFFGQGTRLTVV.

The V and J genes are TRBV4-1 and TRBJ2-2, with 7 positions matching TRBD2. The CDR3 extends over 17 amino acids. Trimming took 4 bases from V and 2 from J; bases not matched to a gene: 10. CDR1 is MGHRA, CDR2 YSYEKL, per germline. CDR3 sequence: CASSLPRGTINTGELFF. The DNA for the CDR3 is TGCGCCAGCAGCCTCCCCCGGGGGACTATTAACACCGGGGAGCTGTTTTTT.

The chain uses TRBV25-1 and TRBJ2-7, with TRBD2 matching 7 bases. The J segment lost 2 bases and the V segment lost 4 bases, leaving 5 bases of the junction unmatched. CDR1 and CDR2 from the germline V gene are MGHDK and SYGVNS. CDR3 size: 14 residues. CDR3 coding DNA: TGTGCCAGCAGTGCGAGCGGGGCTGCCTACGAGCAGTACTTC. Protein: CASSASGAAYEQYF.

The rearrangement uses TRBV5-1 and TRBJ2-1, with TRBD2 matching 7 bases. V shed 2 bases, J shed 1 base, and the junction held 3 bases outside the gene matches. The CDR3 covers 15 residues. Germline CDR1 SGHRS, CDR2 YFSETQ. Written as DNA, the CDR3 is TGCGCCAGCAGCTTCGGACTAGATTCCTACAATGAGCAGTTCTTC. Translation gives CASSFGLDSYNEQFF.

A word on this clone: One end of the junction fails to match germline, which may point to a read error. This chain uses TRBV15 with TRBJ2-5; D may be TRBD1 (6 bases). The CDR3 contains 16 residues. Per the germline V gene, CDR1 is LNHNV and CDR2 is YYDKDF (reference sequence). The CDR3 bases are TGTGCCACCAGTAGAGATTATGTACAGGGACAAGAGACCCAGTACTTC. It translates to CATSRDYVQGQETQYF. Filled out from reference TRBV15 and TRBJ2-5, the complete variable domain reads DAMVIQNPRYQVTQFGKPVTLSCSQTLNHNVMYWYQQKSSQAPKLLFHYYDKDFNNEADTPDNFQSRRPNTSFCFLDIRSPGLGDTAMYLCATSRDYVQGQETQYFGPGTRLLVL.

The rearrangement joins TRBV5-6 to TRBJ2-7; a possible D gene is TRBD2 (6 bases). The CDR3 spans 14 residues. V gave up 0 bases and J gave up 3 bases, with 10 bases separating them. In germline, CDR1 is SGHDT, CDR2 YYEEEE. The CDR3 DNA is TGTGCCAGCAGCTTGGTAGCGGACCGCTACGAGCAGTACTTC. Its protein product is CASSLVADRYEQYF.

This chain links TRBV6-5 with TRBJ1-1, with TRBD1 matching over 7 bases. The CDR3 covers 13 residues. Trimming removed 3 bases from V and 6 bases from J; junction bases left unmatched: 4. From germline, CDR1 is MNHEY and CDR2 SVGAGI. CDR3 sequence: CASSYYRGPEAFF. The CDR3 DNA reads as TGTGCCAGCAGTTATTACAGGGGCCCTGAAGCTTTCTTT.

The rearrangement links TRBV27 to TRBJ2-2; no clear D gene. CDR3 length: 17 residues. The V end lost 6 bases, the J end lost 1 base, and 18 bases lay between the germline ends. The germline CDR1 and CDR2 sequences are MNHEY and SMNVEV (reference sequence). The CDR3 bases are TGTGCCAGCAGCCCCGTCGTTTCGAGGCGGAACACCGGGGAGCTGTTTTTT. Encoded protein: CASSPVVSRRNTGELFF.